Below, 3 T cell receptor beta chains from the same sample are listed, as sequenced in a study of HIV-infected children after antiretroviral therapy interruption. Described treatment: PENTA 11 planned treatment interruption arm or continuous ART arm. A 3' RACE protocol on RNA, with unique molecular identifiers, produced the TCR library. TCRdb redid the calling of the 3' RACE reads with MiXCR, one entry per CDR3 protein. This sample has nearly 15,000 distinct CDR3 sequences, with around 3.3% found just once. The sequencing used CD45RO+ CD8+ T cells from PBMCs, pooled from several time points, collected from a donor given antiretroviral therapy, either interrupted or continuous. Subset described: memory CD8+ CD45RO+ CD45RA- T cells. Receptors originate from a pool of human donors with HIV.

In its sample, this clonotype was seen many times. The chain carries TRBV2 and TRBJ2-5; D might be TRBD1 or TRBD2, each matching 6 bases. This CDR3 contains 16 residues. In germline, CDR1 is SNHLY, CDR2 FYNNEI. V lost 6 bases, J lost 2 bases, and 19 bases lay in between. CDR3 region: CASRKGDGGMQETQYF. CDR3 DNA sequence: TGTGCCAGCAGGAAGGGGGACGGGGGAATGCAAGAGACCCAGTACTTC.

This clonotype was counted only a few times. This chain links TRBV9 with TRBJ1-6, with D tentatively TRBD1 (5 bases). V lost 4 bases and J 10 bases, leaving 15 bases between the germline ends. Germline V gives CDR1 SGDLS, CDR2 YYNGEE. This CDR3 spans 14 amino acids. CDR3 protein: CASSSGVGLSPLHF. CDR3 bases: TGTGCCAGCAGCTCCGGGGTGGGACTGTCACCCCTCCACTTT.

This clonotype was seen repeatedly, ten times or more. This rearrangement joins TRBV6-1 to TRBJ2-1, with 11 bases identical to TRBD2. Germline-derived CDR1 and CDR2 are MNHNS and SASEGT. This CDR3 spans 19 amino acids. V gave up 4 bases and J gave up 7 bases; unmatched junction bases: 18. The CDR3 loop is CASSGAWLAGGPRWNEQFF. CDR3 in DNA: TGTGCCAGCAGTGGGGCCTGGCTAGCGGGGGGACCACGGTGGAATGAGCAGTTCTTC.